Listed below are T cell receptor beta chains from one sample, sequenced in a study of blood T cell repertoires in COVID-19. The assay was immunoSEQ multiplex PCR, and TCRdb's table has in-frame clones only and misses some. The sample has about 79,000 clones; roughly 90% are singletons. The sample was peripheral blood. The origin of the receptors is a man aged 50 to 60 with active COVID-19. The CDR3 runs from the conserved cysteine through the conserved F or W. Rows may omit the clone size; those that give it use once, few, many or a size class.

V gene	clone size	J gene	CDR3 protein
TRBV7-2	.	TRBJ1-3	CASSEEAGNTIYF
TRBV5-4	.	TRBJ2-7	CASSQQGNEQYF
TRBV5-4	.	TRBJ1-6	CASSLFLGGGNSPLHF
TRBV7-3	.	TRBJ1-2	CASSLEAPRGYTF
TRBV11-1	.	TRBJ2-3	CASSSIAGGTGDTQYF
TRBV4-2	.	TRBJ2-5	CASSQDRASSETQYF
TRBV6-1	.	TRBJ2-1	CASSEWSGLAGASNEQFF
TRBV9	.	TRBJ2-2	CASSAEGQGAGELFF
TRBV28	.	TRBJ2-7	CASSKPGQQGEQYF
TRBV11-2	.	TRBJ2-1	CASSPQRLNEQFF
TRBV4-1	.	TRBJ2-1	CASSRSSGKRGAASYNEQFF
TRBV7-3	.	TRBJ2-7	CASSLYSQGGYEQYF
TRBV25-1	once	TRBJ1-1	CASSEFGGRQAFF
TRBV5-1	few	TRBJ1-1	CASSYYMTENTEAFF
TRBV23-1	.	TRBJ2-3	CASSLRFGGATDTQYF
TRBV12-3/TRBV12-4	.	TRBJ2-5	CASKRRETQYF
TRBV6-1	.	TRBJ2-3	CASSETSGGATDTQYF
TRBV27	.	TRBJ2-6	CASSLTTGHNSGANVLTF
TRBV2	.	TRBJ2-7	CASSRDRVYEQYF
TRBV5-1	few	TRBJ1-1	CASSRGDRPPITEAFF
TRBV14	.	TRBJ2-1	CASSPSGRDTEQFF
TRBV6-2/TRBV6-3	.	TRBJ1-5	CASSYPTGNQPQHF
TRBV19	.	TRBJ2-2	CASSNNAGLSTGELFF
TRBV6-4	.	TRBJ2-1	CASSDSEGGGNEQFF
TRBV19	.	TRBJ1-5	CASNINRGNQPQHF
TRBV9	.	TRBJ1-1	CASSAGQGLNTEAFF
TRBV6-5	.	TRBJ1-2	CASSYGGESGYTF
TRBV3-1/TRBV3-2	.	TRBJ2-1	CASSQQYNEQFF
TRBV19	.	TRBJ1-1	CATPTNRVPGEAFF
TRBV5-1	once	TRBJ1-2	CASSLTGRQGDYGYTF
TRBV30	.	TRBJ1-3	CAWSGTGKGHTIYF
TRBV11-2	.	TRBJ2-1	CASSLAQGVYNEQFF
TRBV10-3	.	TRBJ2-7	CAISDSSYEQYF
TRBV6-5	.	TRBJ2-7	CASKFDPKGAYEQYF
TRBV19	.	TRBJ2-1	CASSTRGYNEQFF
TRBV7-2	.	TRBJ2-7	CASSSWGLAGDEQYF
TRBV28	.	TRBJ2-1	CASNRFQGLAYNEQFF
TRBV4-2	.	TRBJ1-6	CASSQEGGSSYNSPLHF
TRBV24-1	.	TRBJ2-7	CATRRVEQYF
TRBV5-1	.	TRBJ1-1	CASSAGDRANTEAFF
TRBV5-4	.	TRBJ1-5	CASYWVGQGSNQPQHF
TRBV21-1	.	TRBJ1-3	CASSKVGGSGNTIYF
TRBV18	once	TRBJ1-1	CASSPTTGGNTEAFF
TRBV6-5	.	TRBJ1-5	CASSQAGANQPQHF
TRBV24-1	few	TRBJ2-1	CATSDSSPLPGLPYNEQFF
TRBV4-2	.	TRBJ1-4	CASSQGDRAGRVEKLFF
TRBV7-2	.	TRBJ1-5	CASSLMAYSNQPQHF
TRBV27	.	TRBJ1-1	CASSMVDRGFITEAFF
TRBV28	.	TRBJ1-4	CASSYFDRGREGEKLFF
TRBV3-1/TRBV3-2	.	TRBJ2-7	CASSRPGQDQQYF
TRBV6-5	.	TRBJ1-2	CASTRDSYGYTF
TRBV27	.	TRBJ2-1	CASSLNTGSYNEQFF
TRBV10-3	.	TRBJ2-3	CAISESGGSTDTQYF
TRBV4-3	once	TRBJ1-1	CASSQAFGGEAFF
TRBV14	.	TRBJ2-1	CASSQVPVGSYNEQFF
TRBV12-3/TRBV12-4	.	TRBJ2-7	CASSLNILYEQYF
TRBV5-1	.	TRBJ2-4	CASSRDSDRDATIQYF
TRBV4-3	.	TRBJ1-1	CASSQPGGDKAFF
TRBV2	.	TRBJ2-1	CASSEGGGSYNEQFF
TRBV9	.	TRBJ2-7	CASSVAPSSSYEQYF